This TCR beta chain was recorded in a study of Tregs in tolerant kidney transplant recipients. Study observations and caveats: Antigen-driven expansion was suggested because donor-specific Tregs expanded more than all Tregs in tolerant patients. Validation in larger populations is needed because few patients were studied. Expanding Tregs on activated donor B cells appeared to best identify donor-specific TCRbeta clones.

On this clone: Antigen specificity is unknown.

Related graft donors supplied nonmyeloablative bone marrow transplants, and mixed chimerism was transient. Unstimulated regulatory T cells (CD4+CD25+CD127-), CD4+CD25- non-regulatory cells, CD4 and CD8 cells were FACS-sorted from thawed PBMCs. The germline V gene encodes CDR1 SGHDT and CDR2 YYEEEE. This CDR3 has 11 amino acids. The V end was cut by 2 bases, the J end by 10 bases, with 7 bases between. This table comes from immunoSEQ multiplex PCR, and its TCRdb copy is limited to in-frame clones, with some not included. The profile shows around 50,000 clones, about 90% of them singletons. The source is a human patient who received a combined kidney and bone marrow transplant. Some T cells could come from the graft donor. The chain couples TRBV5-6 to TRBJ2-1; no clear D. Sequencing was performed on CD8+ T cells from blood (PBMCs), taken 24 months after the transplant. For the CDR3, the DNA is TGTGCCAGCAGCTTCGCGAGGGAGCAGTTCTTC. Residues: CASSFAREQFF.